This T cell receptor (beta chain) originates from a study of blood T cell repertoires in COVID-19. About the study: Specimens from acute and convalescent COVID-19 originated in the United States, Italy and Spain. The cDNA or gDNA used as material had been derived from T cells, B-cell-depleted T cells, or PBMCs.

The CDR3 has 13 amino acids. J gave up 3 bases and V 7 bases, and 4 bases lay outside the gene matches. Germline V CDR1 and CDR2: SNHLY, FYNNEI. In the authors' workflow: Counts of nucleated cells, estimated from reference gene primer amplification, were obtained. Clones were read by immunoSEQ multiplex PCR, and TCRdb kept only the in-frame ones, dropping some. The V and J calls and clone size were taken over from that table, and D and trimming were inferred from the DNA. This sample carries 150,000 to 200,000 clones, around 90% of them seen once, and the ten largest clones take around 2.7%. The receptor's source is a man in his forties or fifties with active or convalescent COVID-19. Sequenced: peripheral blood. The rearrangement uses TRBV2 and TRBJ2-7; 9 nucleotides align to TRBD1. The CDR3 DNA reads TGTGCCAGCAACACAGGGGGCTACTACGAGCAGTACTTC. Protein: CASNTGGYYEQYF.